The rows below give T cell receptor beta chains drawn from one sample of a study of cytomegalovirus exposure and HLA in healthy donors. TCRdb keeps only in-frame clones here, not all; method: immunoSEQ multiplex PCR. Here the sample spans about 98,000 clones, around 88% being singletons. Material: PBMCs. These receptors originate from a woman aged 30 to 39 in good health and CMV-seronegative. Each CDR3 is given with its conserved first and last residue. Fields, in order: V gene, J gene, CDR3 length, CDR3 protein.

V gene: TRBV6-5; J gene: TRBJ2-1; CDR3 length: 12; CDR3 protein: CASSDGTIRPFF
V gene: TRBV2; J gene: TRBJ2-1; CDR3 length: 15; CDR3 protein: CASSRLANSYNEQFF
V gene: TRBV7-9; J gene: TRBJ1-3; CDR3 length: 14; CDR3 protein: CASGKGVTGNTIYF
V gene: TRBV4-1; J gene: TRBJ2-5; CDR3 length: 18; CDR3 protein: CASSHRTSGAPFQETQYF
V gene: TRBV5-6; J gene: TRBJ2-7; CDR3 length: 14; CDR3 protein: CASSRGLDKNEQYF
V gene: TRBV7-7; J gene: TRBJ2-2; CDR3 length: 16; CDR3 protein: CASSQTGAWHTGELFF
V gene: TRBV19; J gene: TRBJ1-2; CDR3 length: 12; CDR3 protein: CASSAGFYGYTF
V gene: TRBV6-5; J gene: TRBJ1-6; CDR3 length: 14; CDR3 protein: CASRRTGGGSPLHF
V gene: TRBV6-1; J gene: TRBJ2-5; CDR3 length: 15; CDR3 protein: CASSEQGYSRETQYF
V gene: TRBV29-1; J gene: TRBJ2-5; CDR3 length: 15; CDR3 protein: CSVDLHMRPGETQYF
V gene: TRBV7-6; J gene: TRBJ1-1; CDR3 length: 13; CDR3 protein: CASSLGQNTEAFF
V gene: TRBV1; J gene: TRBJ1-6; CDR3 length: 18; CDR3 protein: CTSSQDRECTGDNSPLHF
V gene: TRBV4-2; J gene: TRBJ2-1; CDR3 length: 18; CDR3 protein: CASSQSTSGRSSYNEQFF
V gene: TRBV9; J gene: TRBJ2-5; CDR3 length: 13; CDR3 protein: CASSFSGEETQYF
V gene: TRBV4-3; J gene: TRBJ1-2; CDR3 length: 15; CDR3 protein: CASSQNPRGNYGYTF
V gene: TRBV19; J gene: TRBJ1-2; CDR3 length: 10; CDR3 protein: CASEGYGYTF
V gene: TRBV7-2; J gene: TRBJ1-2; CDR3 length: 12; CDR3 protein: CASSPQGYGYTF
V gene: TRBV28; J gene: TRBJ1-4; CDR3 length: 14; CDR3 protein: CASNPGAGGEKLFF
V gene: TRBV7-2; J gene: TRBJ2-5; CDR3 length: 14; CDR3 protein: CASSPSGGQETQYF
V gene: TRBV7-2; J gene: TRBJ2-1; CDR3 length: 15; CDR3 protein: CASSSGTAFYNEQFF
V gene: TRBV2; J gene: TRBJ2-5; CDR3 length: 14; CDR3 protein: CASSVLMGGETQYF
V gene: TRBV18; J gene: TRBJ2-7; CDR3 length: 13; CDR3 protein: CASSGGTGYEQYF
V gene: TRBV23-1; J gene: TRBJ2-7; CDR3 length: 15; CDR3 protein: CASSTRFPRLYEQYF
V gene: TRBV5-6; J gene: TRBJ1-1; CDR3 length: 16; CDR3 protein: CASSLVLIVGGTEAFF
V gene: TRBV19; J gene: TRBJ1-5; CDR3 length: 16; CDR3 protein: CASSIVLGGGAWPQHF
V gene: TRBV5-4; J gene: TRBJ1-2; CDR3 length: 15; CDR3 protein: CASTQPTGGPNGYTF
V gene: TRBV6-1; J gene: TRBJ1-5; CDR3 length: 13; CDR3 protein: CASSPPDNQPQHF
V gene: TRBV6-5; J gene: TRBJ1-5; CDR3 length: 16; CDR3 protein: CASSLDRARSNQPQHF
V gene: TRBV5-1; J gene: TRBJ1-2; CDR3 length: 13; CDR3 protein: CASSLSPNYGYTF
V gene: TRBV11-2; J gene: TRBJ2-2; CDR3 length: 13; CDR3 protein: CASSFLEAGELFF
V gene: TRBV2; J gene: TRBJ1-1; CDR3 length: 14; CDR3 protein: CASIGEASNTEAFF
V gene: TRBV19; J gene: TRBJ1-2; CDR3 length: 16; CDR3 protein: CASSPVGRGTIEGYTF
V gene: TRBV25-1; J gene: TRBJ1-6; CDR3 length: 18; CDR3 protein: CASSGPRSQTGGGSPLHF